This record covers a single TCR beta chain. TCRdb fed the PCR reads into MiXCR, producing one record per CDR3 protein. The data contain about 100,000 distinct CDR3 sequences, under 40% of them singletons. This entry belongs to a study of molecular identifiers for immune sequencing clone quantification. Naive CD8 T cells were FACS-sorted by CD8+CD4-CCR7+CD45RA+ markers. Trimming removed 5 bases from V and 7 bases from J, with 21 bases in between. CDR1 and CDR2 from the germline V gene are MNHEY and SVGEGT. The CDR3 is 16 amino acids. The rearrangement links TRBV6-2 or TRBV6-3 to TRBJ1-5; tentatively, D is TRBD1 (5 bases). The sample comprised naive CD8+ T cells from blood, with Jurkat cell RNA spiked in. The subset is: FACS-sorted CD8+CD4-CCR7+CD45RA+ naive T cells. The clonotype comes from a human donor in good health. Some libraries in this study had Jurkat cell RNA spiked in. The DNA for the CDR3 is TGTGCCAGCAGTCCCTCCGAGGGGCGCCGCGGACAGCCCCAGCATTTT. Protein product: CASSPSEGRRGQPQHF.